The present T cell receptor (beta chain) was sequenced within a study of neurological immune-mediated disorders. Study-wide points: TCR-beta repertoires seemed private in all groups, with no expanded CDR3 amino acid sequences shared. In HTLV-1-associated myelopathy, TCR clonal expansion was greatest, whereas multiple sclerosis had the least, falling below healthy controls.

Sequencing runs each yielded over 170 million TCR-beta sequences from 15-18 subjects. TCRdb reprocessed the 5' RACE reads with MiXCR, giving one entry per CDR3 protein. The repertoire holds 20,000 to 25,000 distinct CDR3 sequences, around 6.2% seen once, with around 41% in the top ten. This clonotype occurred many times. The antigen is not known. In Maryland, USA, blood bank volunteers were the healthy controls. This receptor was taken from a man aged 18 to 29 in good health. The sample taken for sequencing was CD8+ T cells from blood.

The CDR3 loop is CSARLEANYGYTF. In nucleotides, the CDR3 is TGCAGTGCTAGATTGGAGGCGAACTATGGCTACACCTTC. The chain recombines TRBV20-1 with TRBJ1-2, with D unclear. The CDR3 runs 13 residues. Trimming removed 2 bases at V and 2 bases at J, with 9 bases between. Looked up from germline, CDR1 is DFQATT and CDR2 is SNEGSKA (reference sequence).